This passage covers 27 T cell receptor beta chains from one sample sequenced in a study of metastatic and nonmetastatic thyroid tumors. TCRdb reprocessed the PCR reads using MiXCR. The sample lists roughly 9,900 clones, under 30% occurring once. Until they underwent thyroid surgery, no patient had received any treatment. Sequencing was done on a sample of tumor tissue. The receptors here all came from a male donor with papillary thyroid cancer or a benign thyroid nodule (not recorded which). Some clones in this sample may be carry-over from other donors' samples.

V and J are TRBV9 and TRBJ2-7; no reliable D call. Germline lookup yields CDR1 SGDLS and CDR2 YYNGEE. This CDR3 has 13 amino acids. The V gene lost 0 bases and the J gene lost 7 bases, with 11 bases spanning the gap. The DNA of the CDR3 is TGTGCCAGCAGCGTAGTCCCCACCGGGGAGCAGTACTTC. As protein: CASSVVPTGEQYF.

A note on this clone: At one end the junction does not follow the germline gene, possibly because of a read error. The chain joins TRBV6-2 or TRBV6-3 to TRBJ2-1; possibly TRBD2 for D (5 bases). Germline V CDR1 and CDR2: MNHEY, SVGEGT. CDR3 size: 14 residues. The CDR3 here is CASSTWEFGNERFF. The CDR3 DNA sequence: TGTGCCAGCAGTACCTGGGAGTTTGGTAATGAGCGGTTCTTC.

This clone was found once. The chain links TRBV20-1 to TRBJ2-3; a weak D match, TRBD2 (8 bases). The CDR3 sequence is 16 residues long. Germline-derived CDR1 and CDR2 are DFQATT and SNEGSKA (reference sequence). V was trimmed by 6 bases and J by 2 bases, leaving 21 bases between them. The CDR3 loop is CSAGGSGTEPTDTQYF. The CDR3 DNA reads as TGCAGTGCGGGAGGTAGCGGGACAGAGCCCACAGATACGCAGTATTTT.

This clone has more than one count but fewer than ten. The CDR3 loop is CASSLGLASHEQYF. DNA of the CDR3: TGTGCCAGCAGCCTAGGACTAGCTTCCCACGAGCAGTACTTC. The chain links TRBV6-2 or TRBV6-3 to TRBJ2-7, with 8 bases identical to TRBD2. V was pared by 6 bases and J by 5 bases, with 9 bases of the junction left unmatched. The CDR3 length is 14 residues. Germline V gene sequence: CDR1 MNHEY, CDR2 SVGEGT.

In its sample, this clone was seen a few times. The chain combines TRBV10-2 with TRBJ1-1; no firm D call. This CDR3 region has 13 residues. Germline CDR1 reads WSHSY; CDR2 reads SAAADI. V was pared by 0 bases and J by 7 bases, with 9 bases between. Written as DNA, the CDR3 is TGCGCCAGCAGTGAGTCGTCGGCTGGTGAAGCTTTCTTT. It is translated as CASSESSAGEAFF.

This clone ranks as medium-sized. The rearrangement uses TRBV20-1 and TRBJ1-2, with a possible D match to TRBD1 (5 bases). Per the germline V gene, CDR1 is DFQATT and CDR2 is SNEGSKA (reference sequence). The length of the CDR3 is 13 residues. V was shortened by 0 bases and J by 4 bases, with 9 bases between the two germline ends. The CDR3 DNA follows: TGCAGTGCTAGAGAACAGGCGGGCTATGGCTACACCTTC. It yields the protein CSAREQAGYGYTF.

By sample fraction, this clone is medium-sized. The chain joins TRBV19 to TRBJ1-2, with 9 nucleotides matching TRBD1. CDR3 size: 14 residues. Germline V lookup: CDR1 LNHDA, CDR2 SQIVND (reference sequence). The J segment lost 3 bases and the V segment lost 6 bases, leaving 5 bases of the junction unmatched. The CDR3 bases are TGTGCCAGTAGCTACCGGGACAGGGACTATGGCTACACCTTC. This translates into CASSYRDRDYGYTF.

The chain has TRBV9 and TRBJ2-2, with a tentative D call TRBD2 (6 bases). CDR3 length: 17 amino acids. Germline values: CDR1 SGDLS, CDR2 YYNGEE. V lost 0 bases and J 4 bases, leaving 16 bases between the germline ends. CDR3 sequence (DNA): TGTGCCAGCAGCGTAGCTACTGGGGGGTTCGGCACCGGGGAGCTGTTTTTT. This translates into CASSVATGGFGTGELFF.

Ten or more counts support this clone. V gene TRBV9 combines with J gene TRBJ2-3, with D possibly matching TRBD2 (5 bases). The V end lost 4 bases, the J end lost 0 bases, and 18 bases lay between the germline ends. The germline V gene encodes CDR1 SGDLS and CDR2 YYNGEE. The CDR3 length is 17 residues. The CDR3 here is CASSPLEGMGSTDTQYF. CDR3 bases: TGTGCCAGCAGCCCCCTCGAGGGCATGGGCAGCACAGATACGCAGTATTTT.

This clone was seen repeatedly, ten times or more. This chain links TRBV20-1 with TRBJ2-3, with 8 bases that match TRBD2. This CDR3 region has 15 residues. Germline CDR1 DFQATT, CDR2 SNEGSKA (reference sequence). Trimming took 2 bases from V and 3 from J; bases not matched to a gene: 7. In DNA form, the CDR3 reads TGCAGTGCTAGACTCCCGGGAGGGCCGACAGATACGCAGTATTTT. Protein sequence: CSARLPGGPTDTQYF.

This chain joins TRBV7-9 and TRBJ2-1; D may correspond to TRBD1 or TRBD2 (6 bases each). Trimming took off 5 bases at V and 9 bases at J, with 11 bases between the two ends. The germline V gene has CDR1 SEHNR and CDR2 FQNEAQ (reference sequence). The CDR3 totals 12 residues. CDR3 residues: CASSPGGSEQFF. The CDR3 DNA reads as TGTGCCAGCAGCCCCGGGGGCAGTGAGCAGTTCTTC.

This clone was found once. This chain connects TRBV6-2 or TRBV6-3 to TRBJ2-2; 10 bases are shared with TRBD1. The CDR3 totals 15 residues. The V gene's germline CDR1 is MNHEY and CDR2 SVGEGT. V dropped 5 bases and J dropped 5; count of bases not matched to a gene: 5. The CDR3 sequence is CASSLRGQGTGELFF. The CDR3 nucleotides read TGTGCCAGCAGTCTTCGGGGACAGGGGACCGGGGAGCTGTTTTTT.

The sample holds many counts of this clone. One end of the junction fails to match germline, which may point to a read error. The sample has other DNA sequences that encode this CDR3 too. This rearrangement joins TRBV7-9 to TRBJ2-3, with 8 bases fitting TRBD2. Germline V CDR1 and CDR2: SEHNR, FQNEAQ (reference sequence). The CDR3 is 14 amino acids. The CDR3 region is CASSLGTSTDTQYF. Written as DNA, the CDR3 is TGTGCCAGCAGCTTAGGGACTAGCACGGATACGCAGTATTTT.

The CDR3, as DNA: TGTGCCAGCAGTTTGTATGGACAGTGCAGTGGCTACACCTTC. Protein product: CASSLYGQCSGYTF. The chain recombines TRBV12-3 or TRBV12-4 with TRBJ1-2; weak D call: TRBD1 (6 bases). The CDR3 totals 14 residues. Trimming stripped 3 bases from V and 7 bases from J, with 15 bases between.

Within the sample, this clone is medium-sized. The chain uses TRBV19 and TRBJ2-1; D is ambiguous. The length of the CDR3 is 14 residues. Germline CDR1 LNHDA, CDR2 SQIVND (reference sequence). With 7 bases removed from V and 1 base from J, the gap between germline ends came to 11 bases. CDR3 bases: TGTGCCAGTACCCAAACAGCATCCTACAATGAGCAGTTCTTC. This gives the protein CASTQTASYNEQFF.

This rearrangement joins TRBV6-1 to TRBJ1-2; D uncertain. V was shortened by 1 base and J by 7 bases, with 10 bases between the two germline ends. The germline gives CDR1 MNHNS, CDR2 SASEGT. This CDR3 region has 13 residues. CDR3 residues: CASSEVGATGYTF. CDR3 sequence (DNA): TGTGCCAGCAGTGAAGTAGGCGCTACTGGCTACACCTTC.

The chain carries TRBV6-1 and TRBJ1-1; 8 bases fit TRBD1. Losses at the gene ends were 5 bases for V and 8 bases for J; bases not matched to a gene: 10. CDR3 size: 14 residues. CDR1 is MNHNS and CDR2 is SASEGT in the germline V gene. The CDR3 is CASSPGTGTLEAFF. CDR3 nucleotide sequence: TGTGCCAGCAGTCCGGGGACAGGCACCCTCGAAGCTTTCTTT.

The chain carries TRBV28 and TRBJ2-7; weak D call: TRBD1 (6 bases). CDR3 length equals 16 residues. V was pared by 7 bases and J by 3 bases, with 22 bases between. CDR1 and CDR2 (germline): MDHEN, SYDVKM. The CDR3 coding sequence is TGTGCCAGCATCCCGGGACACCCTTTAGTCGGCTACGAGCAGTACTTC. Protein sequence: CASIPGHPLVGYEQYF.

J is TRBJ2-3 and V is TRBV19; D possibly corresponds to TRBD2 (5 bases). Germline V CDR1 and CDR2: LNHDA, SQIVND (reference sequence). V lost 5 bases and J 4 bases, leaving 16 bases between the germline ends. This CDR3 region has 15 residues. The CDR3: CASSPAWAGADTQYF. DNA of the CDR3: TGTGCCAGTAGTCCGGCATGGGCGGGTGCAGATACGCAGTATTTT.

This clone is deemed medium-sized (0.01 to 0.1%). The chain uses TRBV6-1 and TRBJ1-2, with D unresolved. Deletions cut 7 bases from V and 1 base from J, with 10 bases between. Germline CDR1 is MNHNS and CDR2 is SASEGT. The CDR3 sequence is 13 residues long. CDR3 nucleotide sequence: TGTGCCAGCAAGGAGACGGTTAACTATGGCTACACCTTC. It codes for CASKETVNYGYTF.

This clone turned up a few times. The chain uses TRBV12-5 and TRBJ2-7; D is unresolved. CDR3 length: 13 residues. The V end lost 1 base, the J end lost 5 bases, and 9 bases lay between the germline ends. Germline CDR1 reads LGHNT; CDR2 reads FRNRAP. Written as DNA, the CDR3 is TGTGCTAGTGGTTTGGCCGGGCTCGACGAGCAGTACTTC. It codes for CASGLAGLDEQYF.

This clone was found many times. The CDR3 DNA reads as TGTGCCAGTAGTATGACAAACCCGGGACAGGGGAATAAAGATACGCAGTATTTT. Translated: CASSMTNPGQGNKDTQYF. The rearrangement joins TRBV19 to TRBJ2-3; TRBD1 agrees at 10 bases. The ends lost 3 bases at V and 5 bases at J; junction bases unmatched: 14. The CDR3 extends over 18 amino acids. Germline V gene lookup returns CDR1 LNHDA and CDR2 SQIVND (reference sequence).

This clone was seen a few times. This chain links TRBV27 with TRBJ2-7; TRBD1 matches at 9 bases. This CDR3 has 15 residues. Germline CDR1 reads MNHEY; CDR2 reads SMNVEV (reference sequence). V trimming: 4 bases; J trimming: 5 bases; junction bases outside the gene matches: 9. CDR3 amino acids: CASSSSGTGNNEQYF. The DNA of the CDR3 is TGTGCCAGCAGTTCATCCGGGACAGGGAACAACGAGCAGTACTTC.

With respect to this clone: A read error may be the cause here, since a much bigger clone is one base away. This chain links TRBV5-4 with TRBJ2-3; a possible D gene is TRBD1 (6 bases). The CDR3 is 15 residues long. Germline V CDR1 and CDR2: SGHNT, YYREEE (reference sequence). The CDR3 DNA reads as TGTGCCAGCATCTTGGATGGGGGCCGCACAGATACGCAGTATTTT. It encodes CASILDGGRTDTQYF.

This clone has more than one count but fewer than ten. J is TRBJ2-1 and V is TRBV28, with a weak D call TRBD2 (6 bases). The CDR3 extends over 15 amino acids. Germline CDR1 is MDHEN and CDR2 is SYDVKM. V dropped 5 bases and J dropped 3 bases, with 14 bases sitting between them. The CDR3 region is CASSASGANYNEQFF. The CDR3, as DNA: TGTGCCAGCAGTGCTTCGGGAGCGAACTACAATGAGCAGTTCTTC. Full variable domain (missing parts from reference TRBV28 and TRBJ2-1): DVKVTQSSRYLVKRTGEKVFLECVQDMDHENMFWYRQDPGLGLRLIYFSYDVKMKEKGDIPEGYSVSREKKERFSLILESASTNQTSMYLCASSASGANYNEQFFGPGTRLTVL.

About this clone: It may be a read error: a sequence one base away is much more abundant. The chain has TRBV7-9 and TRBJ2-5; D is ambiguous. With 2 bases removed from V and 2 bases from J, the gap between germline ends came to 9 bases. The CDR3 is made up of 14 amino acids. Looked up from germline, CDR1 is SEHNR and CDR2 is FQNEAQ (reference sequence). CDR3 in amino acids: CASSLLAVQETQYF. CDR3 nucleotide sequence: TGTGCCAGCAGCTTACTTGCAGTTCAAGAGACCCAGTACTTC.

This clone was detected only a few times. The V and J genes are TRBV19 and TRBJ1-2; the D is unclear. This CDR3 spans 14 amino acids. Trimming stripped 1 base from V and 2 bases from J, with 8 bases between. CDR1 LNHDA and CDR2 SQIVND come from the germline V gene (reference sequence). The CDR3 nucleotides read TGTGCCAGTAGTATAGGGGTCCAGAACTATGGCTACACCTTC. This translates into CASSIGVQNYGYTF.